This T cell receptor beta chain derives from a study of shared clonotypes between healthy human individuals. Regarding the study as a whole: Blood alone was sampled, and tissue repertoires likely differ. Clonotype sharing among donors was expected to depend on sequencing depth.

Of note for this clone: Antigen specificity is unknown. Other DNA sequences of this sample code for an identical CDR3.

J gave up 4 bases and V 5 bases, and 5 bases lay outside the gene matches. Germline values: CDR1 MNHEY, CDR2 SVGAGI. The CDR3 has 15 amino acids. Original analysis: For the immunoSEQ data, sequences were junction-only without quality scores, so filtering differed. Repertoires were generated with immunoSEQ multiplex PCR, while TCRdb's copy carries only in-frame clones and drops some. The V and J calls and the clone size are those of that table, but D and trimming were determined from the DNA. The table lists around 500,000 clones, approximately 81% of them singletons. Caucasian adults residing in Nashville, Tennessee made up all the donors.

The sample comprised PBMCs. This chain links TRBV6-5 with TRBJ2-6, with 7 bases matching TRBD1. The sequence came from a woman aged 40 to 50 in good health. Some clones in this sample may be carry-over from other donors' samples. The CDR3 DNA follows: TGTGCCAGCAGTCCACAGGGGACCGGGGCCAACGTCCTGACTTTC. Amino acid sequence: CASSPQGTGANVLTF.